This T cell receptor beta chain was sequenced during a study of vaccination and CD4 T cells after COVID-19. The Oncomine TCR Beta short-read assay sequenced DNA from cultured CD4+ T cells. TCRdb redid the calling of the PCR reads with MiXCR, one entry per CDR3 protein. The repertoire holds about 22,000 distinct CDR3 sequences, about 33% seen once, with around 11% in the top ten. Looked up from germline, CDR1 is DFQATT and CDR2 is SNEGSKA (reference sequence). CDR3 size: 15 residues. The V segment lost 6 bases and the J segment 0 bases; nucleotides outside the gene matches: 7. Study results and caveats: Within convalescent individuals, 304 out of 307 vaccine-specific clones proved to be spike mono-reactive.

Documented treatment: approximately 9-day PBMC culture with coronavirus spike peptide pools or control peptides (ViraFEST assay). This clonotype was seen a handful of times. As yet, its antigen is unknown. The chain recombines TRBV20-1 with TRBJ2-2; 7 bases map to TRBD1. Sequences were obtained from cultured CD4+ T cells from blood. This receptor was identified in a human donor with COVID-19. The CDR3 DNA is TGCAGTGCCCACCATGGACAGGCGAACACCGGGGAGCTGTTTTTT. This gives the protein CSAHHGQANTGELFF.